This T cell receptor (beta chain) was found in a study of Ad26.COV2.S vaccination and SARS-CoV-2 variants. Overall study findings and caveats: Recipients of vaccine and of placebo showed similar breadth of their non-spike TCR repertoires.

In regard to this clone: No antigen is known for it.

Germline assignment: CDR1 SGHDT and CDR2 YYEEEE. CDR3 length: 14 residues. The germline V and J ends were trimmed by 1 base and 4 bases, with 12 bases remaining between them. Some clones are missing from TCRdb's copy, which holds only in-frame ones; the method was immunoSEQ multiplex PCR. Among roughly 400,000 clones listed, 92% were seen once. This sample's treatment: around 19 received Ad26.COV2.S at low or high dose, single or two shots; about 5 received placebo; per-sample allocation not given. Day 63 following the first vaccine or placebo injection was when the samples were taken. Participants' vaccine, an Ad26 vector, delivered Wuhan-strain SARS-CoV-2 spike.

The sample in question was peripheral blood, obtained in a trial of Ad26.COV2.S vaccine versus placebo. The rearrangement joins TRBV5-6 to TRBJ2-7, with TRBD1 as a possible D gene (6 bases). The receptor was derived from a person aged 18-65 years who received the Ad26.COV2.S COVID-19 vaccine or a placebo. The CDR3 sequence is CASSLSGTSYEQYF. The CDR3 DNA sequence: TGTGCCAGCAGCTTGTCGGGGACATCGTACGAGCAGTACTTC.